This TCR beta chain stems from a study of blood T cell repertoires in COVID-19 (dated by TCRdb to the early 2020s). A note on the overall study: Collaborator samples came from the United States, Italy and Spain and covered acute and convalescent phases of COVID-19. The prospective study material was composed of cDNA or gDNA derived from T cells, B-cell-depleted T cells, or PBMCs. The dataset comprised deeply sampled blood TCRbeta repertoires from subjects exposed to, actively infected with, or recovered from COVID-19. The repertoires were made available in a free public database intended to serve as a resource for research on the immune response to SARS-CoV-2. The samples were drawn from two sources: the first 160 participants of the ongoing ImmuneRACE study, and 1,200 or so subjects contributed by 6 global collaborators. Nearly every sample came with metadata listing a de-identified subject ID, COVID-19 status, age in years and sex. Where available, HLA class I and class II types were taken from metadata supplied by the sample provider and were not determined by assay-based typing.

TCRbeta CDR3 regions were amplified from genomic DNA by means of the immunoSEQ Assay, a bias-controlled multiplex PCR. In the paper's pipeline: The number of nucleated cells in each sample was estimated by amplification of reference gene primers within the assay. Sequence reads were collapsed and filtered to measure the absolute abundance of every unique TCRbeta CDR3 rearrangement. For each sample, productive Simpson clonality was calculated by taking the square root of Simpson's diversity index across productive rearrangements. Drawn from immuneACCESS, this table holds only the in-frame rearrangements with V and J called that TCRdb kept. Clones are partly lost; checked studies trace under half to an unresolved V gene and leave the rest unexplained. The DNA gave D and trimming, while V, J and clone size come from that table. For this sample there are 200,000 to 300,000 clones; approximately 80% appear just once. The ten most abundant clones make up 7.5% of the sample.

With regard to this clone: The antigen it binds to is not known. Per-nucleotide qualities are absent, and no much larger clonotype sits a single base away.

The trim is 3 bases for V and 5 bases for J, with a gap of 8 bases between the germline ends. The CDR3, from cysteine to phenylalanine, totals 12 residues. Just CDR3 DNA is preserved here, 36 bases in frame from base 1. In the germline V gene (reference sequence), CDR1 corresponds to DFQATT and CDR2 to SNEGSKA. One collaborating source in Seattle enrolled patients while the patients were actively infected and followed the patients over time throughout the course of disease. The collaborating institutions used their own protocols to collect whole blood in K2EDTA tubes. For TCRbeta analysis, collaborator samples were shipped as frozen whole blood, as isolated PBMCs, or as DNA extracted from either sample type. What the study reported, not specific to this receptor: How much clinical and demographic metadata was included differed by source and by participant, and the metadata was provided uncurated.

The sequenced material came from peripheral blood. This TCR derives from a woman older than 75 with COVID-19, enrolled during active disease. The chain couples TRBV20-1 to TRBJ1-5, and the D gene may be TRBD1, 6 bases matching. The DNA reads as follows: TGCAGTGCTAGTCGGACAGATCAGCCCCAGCATTTT. Its coded protein is CSASRTDQPQHF.